The T cell receptor beta chain under discussion was sequenced for a study of cytomegalovirus exposure and HLA in healthy donors. Study conclusions and caveats: A later analysis linked a missense DCLRE1C variant to TCR beta V- and J-gene trimming. As confirmed in vitro, three CMV-associated chains were specific for CMV antigens. Cytomegalovirus status was reportedly diagnosed by the classifier with high sensitivity and specificity. Most of the TCR beta V segments (in an earlier analysis) were productive either about 87% or about 30% of the time.

Germline V gene data show CDR1 as SGHTA and CDR2 as FQGNSA. This CDR3 spans 11 amino acids. It was with 60 Vbeta and 13 Jbeta primers that the PCR ran. Only in-frame clones appear in the TCRdb table, and some are missing; sequencing was by immunoSEQ multiplex PCR. The sample yields 95,000 to 150,000 clones, about 86% seen once. With respect to this clone: Antigen specificity is unknown.

The chain employs TRBV7-2 and TRBJ2-5; the D is unclear. The last part of the DNA fits TRBJ2-7 better; the J call may be wrong. Input material: PBMCs. The TCR was taken from a woman between 40 and 55 years old in good health and CMV-seronegative. In DNA, the CDR3 is TGTGCCAGCAGCTCGGTCTACGAGCAGTACTTC. This translates into CASSSVYEQYF.